This T cell receptor beta chain was retrieved from a study of T cell repertoires in cytomegalovirus infection. Overall study: Both a matching HLA type and CMV infection were indicated by public TCR beta signatures.

TCRdb used MiXCR to reprocess the reads, holding one entry per CDR3 protein. This table has fewer than 700,000 distinct CDR3 sequences, less than 25% appearing once. The CDR3 is 13 amino acids. The germline gives CDR1 ENHRY, CDR2 SYGVKD. Trimming removed 4 bases at V and 4 bases at J, with 7 bases between. Overall study findings and caveats: It was HLA-C-restricted CMV-specific TCR beta clonotypes that dominated the response ex vivo. Individuals carrying CMV plus the relevant HLA were identified by cumulative frequency of public TCR beta families.

Concerning this clonotype itself: Its antigen is as yet unknown.

Material for sequencing was CD8+ T cells from PBMCs. The rearrangement uses TRBV10-3 and TRBJ2-2; perhaps TRBD1 as D (5 bases). This sequence originates from a human donor in good health (CMV status not recorded). Some clones in this sample may be carry-over from other donors' samples. The CDR3 protein is CAISVDSTGELFF. DNA of the CDR3: TGTGCCATCAGTGTAGACAGCACCGGGGAGCTGTTTTTT.